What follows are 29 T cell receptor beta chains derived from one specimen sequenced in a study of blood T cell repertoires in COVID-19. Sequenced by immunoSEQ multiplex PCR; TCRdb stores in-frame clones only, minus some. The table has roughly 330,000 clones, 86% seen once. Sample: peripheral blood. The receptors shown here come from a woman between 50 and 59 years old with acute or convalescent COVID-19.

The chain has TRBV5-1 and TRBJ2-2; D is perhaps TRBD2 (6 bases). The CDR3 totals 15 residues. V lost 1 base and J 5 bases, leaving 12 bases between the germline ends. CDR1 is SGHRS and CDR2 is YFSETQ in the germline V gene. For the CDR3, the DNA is TGCGCCAGCAGCTTGACGGGGGACGGGACCGGGGAGCTGTTTTTT. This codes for CASSLTGDGTGELFF.

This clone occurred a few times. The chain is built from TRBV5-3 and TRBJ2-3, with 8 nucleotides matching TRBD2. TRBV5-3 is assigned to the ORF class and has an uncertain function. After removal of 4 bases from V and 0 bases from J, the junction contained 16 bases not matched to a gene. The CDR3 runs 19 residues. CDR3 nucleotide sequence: TGTGCCAGAAGCCAAGGTCCCCTACTAGCGGACTATAGCACAGATACGCAGTATTTT. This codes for CARSQGPLLADYSTDTQYF.

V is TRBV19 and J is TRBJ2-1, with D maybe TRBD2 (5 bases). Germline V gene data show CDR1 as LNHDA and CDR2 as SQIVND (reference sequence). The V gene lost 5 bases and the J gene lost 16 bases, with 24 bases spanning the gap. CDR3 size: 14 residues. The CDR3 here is CASSPQRESPPSFF. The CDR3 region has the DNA TGTGCCAGTAGTCCCCAGAGGGAGTCACCCCCATCCTTCTTC.

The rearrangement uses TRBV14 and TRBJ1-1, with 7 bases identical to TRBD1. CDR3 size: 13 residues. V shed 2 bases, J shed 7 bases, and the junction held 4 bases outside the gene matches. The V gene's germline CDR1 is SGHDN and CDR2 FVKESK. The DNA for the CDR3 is TGTGCCAGCAGCCAAAGGGGGCCAGTTGAAGCTTTCTTT. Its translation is CASSQRGPVEAFF.

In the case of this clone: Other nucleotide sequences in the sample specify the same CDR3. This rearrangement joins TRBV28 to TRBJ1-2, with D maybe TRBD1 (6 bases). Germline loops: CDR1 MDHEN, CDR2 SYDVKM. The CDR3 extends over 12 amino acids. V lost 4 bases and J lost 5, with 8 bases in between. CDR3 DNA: TGTGCCAGCAGTTCGACAGGATATGGCTACACCTTC. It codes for CASSSTGYGYTF.

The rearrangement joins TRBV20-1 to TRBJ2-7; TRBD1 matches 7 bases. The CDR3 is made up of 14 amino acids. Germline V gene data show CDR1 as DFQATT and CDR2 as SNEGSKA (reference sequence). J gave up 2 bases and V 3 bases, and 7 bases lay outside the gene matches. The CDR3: CSASRQGGTYEQYF. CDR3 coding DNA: TGCAGTGCTAGTCGACAGGGTGGTACCTACGAGCAGTACTTC.

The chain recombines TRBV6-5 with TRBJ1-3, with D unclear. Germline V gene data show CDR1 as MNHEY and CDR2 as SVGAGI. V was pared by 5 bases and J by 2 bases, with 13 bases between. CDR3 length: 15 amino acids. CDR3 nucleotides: TGTGCCAGCAGTCCCCGGACTGGCCCTGGAAACACCATATATTTT. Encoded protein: CASSPRTGPGNTIYF.

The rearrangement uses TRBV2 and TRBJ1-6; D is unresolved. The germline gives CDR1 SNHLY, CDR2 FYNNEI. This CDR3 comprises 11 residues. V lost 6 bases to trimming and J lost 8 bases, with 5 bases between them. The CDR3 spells CASSRDSPLHF. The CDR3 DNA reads TGTGCCAGCAGCCGGGATTCACCCCTCCACTTT.

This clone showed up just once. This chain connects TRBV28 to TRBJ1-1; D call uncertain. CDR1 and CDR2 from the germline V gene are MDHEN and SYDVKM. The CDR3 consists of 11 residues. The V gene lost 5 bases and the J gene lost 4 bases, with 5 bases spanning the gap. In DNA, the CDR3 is TGTGCCAGCAGTACTTTCACTGAAGCTTTCTTT. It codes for CASSTFTEAFF.

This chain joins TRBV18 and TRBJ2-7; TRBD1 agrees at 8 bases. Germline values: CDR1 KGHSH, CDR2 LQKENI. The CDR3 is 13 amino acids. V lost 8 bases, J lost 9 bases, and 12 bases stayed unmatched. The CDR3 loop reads CASQGDRGGVQYF. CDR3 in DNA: TGTGCCAGCCAGGGAGACAGGGGAGGTGTGCAGTACTTC.

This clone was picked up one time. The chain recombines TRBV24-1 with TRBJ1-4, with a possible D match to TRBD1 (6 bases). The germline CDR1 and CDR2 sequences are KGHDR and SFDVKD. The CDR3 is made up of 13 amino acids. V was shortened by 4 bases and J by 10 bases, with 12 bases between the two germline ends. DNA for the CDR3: TGTGCCACCAGTGAGACACGCAGGGGAAAACTGTTTTTT. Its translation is CATSETRRGKLFF.

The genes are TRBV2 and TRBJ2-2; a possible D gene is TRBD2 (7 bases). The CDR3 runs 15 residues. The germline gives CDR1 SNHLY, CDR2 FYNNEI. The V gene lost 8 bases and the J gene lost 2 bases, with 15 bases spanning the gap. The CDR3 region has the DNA TGTGCCAGCGGACGGACAGCGGGAAACACCGGGGAGCTGTTTTTT. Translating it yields CASGRTAGNTGELFF.

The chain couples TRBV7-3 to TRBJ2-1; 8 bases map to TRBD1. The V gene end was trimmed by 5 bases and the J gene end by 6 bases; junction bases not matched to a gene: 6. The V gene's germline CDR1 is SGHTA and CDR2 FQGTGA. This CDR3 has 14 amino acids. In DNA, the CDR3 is TGTGCCAGCAGCCCCCGGACAGGGTTCAATGAGCAGTTCTTC. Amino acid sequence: CASSPRTGFNEQFF.

CDR3 in amino acids: CASSERTGSNNEQFF. CDR3 in DNA: TGTGCCAGCAGTGAAAGGACTGGGAGCAACAATGAGCAGTTCTTC. V and J are TRBV2 and TRBJ2-1; a possible D gene is TRBD2 (5 bases). This CDR3 region has 15 residues. Germline V gives CDR1 SNHLY, CDR2 FYNNEI. Between the trimmed V and J ends, which lost 2 bases and 5 bases, there was a span of 13 bases.

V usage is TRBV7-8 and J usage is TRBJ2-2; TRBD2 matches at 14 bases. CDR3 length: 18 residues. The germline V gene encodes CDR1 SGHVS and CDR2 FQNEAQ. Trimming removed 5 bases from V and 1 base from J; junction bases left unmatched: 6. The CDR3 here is CASSLLGTSGGNTGELFF. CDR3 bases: TGTGCCAGCAGCCTTTTGGGGACTAGCGGGGGGAACACCGGGGAGCTGTTTTTT.

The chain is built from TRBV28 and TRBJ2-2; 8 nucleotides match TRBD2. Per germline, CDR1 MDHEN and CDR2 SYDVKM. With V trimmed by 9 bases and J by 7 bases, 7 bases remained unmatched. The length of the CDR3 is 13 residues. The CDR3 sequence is CASREGPFGELFF. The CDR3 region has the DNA TGTGCCAGTCGGGAGGGCCCTTTCGGGGAGCTGTTTTTT.

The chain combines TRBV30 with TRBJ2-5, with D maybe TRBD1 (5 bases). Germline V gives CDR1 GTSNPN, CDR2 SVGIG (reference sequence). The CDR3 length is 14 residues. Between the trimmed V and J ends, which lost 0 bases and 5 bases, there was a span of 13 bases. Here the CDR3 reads CAWSVGQGDETQYF. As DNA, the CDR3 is TGTGCCTGGAGTGTAGGGCAGGGTGACGAGACCCAGTACTTC.

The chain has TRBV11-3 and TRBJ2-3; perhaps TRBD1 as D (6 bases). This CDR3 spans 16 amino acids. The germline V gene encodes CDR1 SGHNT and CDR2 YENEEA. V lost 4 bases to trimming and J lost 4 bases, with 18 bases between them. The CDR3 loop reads CASSSPRQDRPDTQYF. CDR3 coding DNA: TGTGCCAGCAGCTCCCCTCGACAGGACCGCCCAGATACGCAGTATTTT. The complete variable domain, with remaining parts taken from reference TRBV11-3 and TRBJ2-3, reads EAGVVQSPRYKIIEKKQPVAFWCNPISGHNTLYWYLQNLGQGPELLIRYENEEAVDDSQLPKDRFSAERLKGVDSTLKIQPAELGDSAVYLCASSSPRQDRPDTQYFGPGTRLTVL.

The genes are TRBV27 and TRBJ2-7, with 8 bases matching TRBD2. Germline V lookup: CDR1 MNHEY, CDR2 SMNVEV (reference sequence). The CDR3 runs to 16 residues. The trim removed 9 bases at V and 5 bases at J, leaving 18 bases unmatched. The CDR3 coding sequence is TGTGCCAGTTCCCCGTCAGCGGGAGAGTCGGCCCACGAGCAGTACTTC. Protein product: CASSPSAGESAHEQYF.

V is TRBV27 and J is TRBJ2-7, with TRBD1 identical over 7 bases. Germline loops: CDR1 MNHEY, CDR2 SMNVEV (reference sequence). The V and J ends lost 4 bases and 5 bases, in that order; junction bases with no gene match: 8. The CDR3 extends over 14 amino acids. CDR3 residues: CASSWKGAGNEQYF. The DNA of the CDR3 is TGTGCCAGCAGTTGGAAGGGGGCCGGCAACGAGCAGTACTTC.

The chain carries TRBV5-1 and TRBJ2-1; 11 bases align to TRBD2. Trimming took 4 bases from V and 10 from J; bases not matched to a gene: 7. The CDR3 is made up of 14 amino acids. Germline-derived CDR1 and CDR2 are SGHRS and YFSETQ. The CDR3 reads CASSLGLAEEEQFF. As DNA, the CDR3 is TGCGCCAGCAGCCTGGGACTAGCGGAGGAAGAGCAGTTCTTC.

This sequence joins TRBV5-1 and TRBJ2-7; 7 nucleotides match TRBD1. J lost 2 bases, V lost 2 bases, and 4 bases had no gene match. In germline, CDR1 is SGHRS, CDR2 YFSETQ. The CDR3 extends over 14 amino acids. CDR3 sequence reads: CASSFGQEPYEQYF. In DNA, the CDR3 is TGCGCCAGCAGCTTTGGACAGGAACCCTACGAGCAGTACTTC. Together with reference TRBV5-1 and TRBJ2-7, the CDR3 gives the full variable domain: KAGVTQTPRYLIKTRGQQVTLSCSPISGHRSVSWYQQTPGQGLQFLFEYFSETQRNKGNFPGRFSGRQFSNSRSEMNVSTLELGDSALYLCASSFGQEPYEQYFGPGTRLTVT.

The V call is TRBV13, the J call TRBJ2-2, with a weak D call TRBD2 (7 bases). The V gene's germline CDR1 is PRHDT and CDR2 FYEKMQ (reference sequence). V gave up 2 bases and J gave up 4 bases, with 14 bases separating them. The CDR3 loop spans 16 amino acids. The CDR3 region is CASSLLGGRSTGELFF. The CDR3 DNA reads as TGTGCCAGCAGCTTACTCGGGGGGCGATCCACCGGGGAGCTGTTTTTT.

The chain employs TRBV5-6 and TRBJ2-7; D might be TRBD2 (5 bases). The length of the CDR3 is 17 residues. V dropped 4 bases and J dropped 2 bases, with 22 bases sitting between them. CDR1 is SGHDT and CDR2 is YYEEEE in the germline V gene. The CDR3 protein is CASSRVGGPPGPYEQYF. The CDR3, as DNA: TGTGCCAGCAGCCGGGTCGGCGGGCCCCCGGGCCCCTACGAGCAGTACTTC.

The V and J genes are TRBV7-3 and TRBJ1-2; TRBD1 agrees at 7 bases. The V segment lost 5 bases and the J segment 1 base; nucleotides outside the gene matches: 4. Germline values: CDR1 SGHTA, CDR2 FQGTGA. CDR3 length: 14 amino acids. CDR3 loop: CASSPGGSNYGYTF. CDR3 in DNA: TGTGCCAGCAGCCCAGGGGGGAGTAACTATGGCTACACCTTC.

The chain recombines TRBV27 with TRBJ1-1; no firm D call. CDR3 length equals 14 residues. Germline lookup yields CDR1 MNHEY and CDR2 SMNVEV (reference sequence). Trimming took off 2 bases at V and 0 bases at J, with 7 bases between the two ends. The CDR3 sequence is CASSLTDLNTEAFF. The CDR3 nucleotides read TGTGCCAGCAGTTTAACAGATTTGAACACTGAAGCTTTCTTT.

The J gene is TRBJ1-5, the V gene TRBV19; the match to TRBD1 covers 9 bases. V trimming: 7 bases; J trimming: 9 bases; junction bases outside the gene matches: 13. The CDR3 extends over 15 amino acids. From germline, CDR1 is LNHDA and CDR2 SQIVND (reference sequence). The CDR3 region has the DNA TGTGCCAGTACACCGGGACAGGGCCTTAAGTTGCCCCAGCATTTT. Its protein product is CASTPGQGLKLPQHF.

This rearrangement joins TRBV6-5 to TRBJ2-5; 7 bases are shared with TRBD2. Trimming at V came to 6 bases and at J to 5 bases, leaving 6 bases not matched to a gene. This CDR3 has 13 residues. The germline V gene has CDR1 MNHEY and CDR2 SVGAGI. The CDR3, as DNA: TGTGCCAGCAGCCCGACTAGCTGGGAGACCCAGTACTTC. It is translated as CASSPTSWETQYF.

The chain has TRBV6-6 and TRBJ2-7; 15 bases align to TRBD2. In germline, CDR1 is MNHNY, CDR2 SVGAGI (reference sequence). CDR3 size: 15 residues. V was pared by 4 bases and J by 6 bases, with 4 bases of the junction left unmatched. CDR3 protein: CASSWTSGRASEQYF. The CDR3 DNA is TGTGCCAGCAGTTGGACTAGCGGGAGGGCCAGCGAGCAGTACTTC.